In its sample, the clone carrying this TCR beta chain was seen a few times. Its specificity is unknown. This entry belongs to a study of OX40 agonist ivuxolimab in advanced cancers. Study in general: Hepatocellular carcinoma, melanoma, renal cell or head and neck cancer occurred in dose-escalation patients.

Profiled with immunoSEQ multiplex PCR; TCRdb holds only in-frame clones, not every one. The sample gives some 40,000 clones, 85% to 95% of which show up once; approximately 14% is in the top ten. Study outcomes and limitations: Low normalized T-cell clonal expansion also characterized some of the nonresponders.

The CDR3 totals 15 residues. Germline trimming cut 3 bases from V and 2 bases from J; bases unmatched to any gene: 6. Germline lookup yields CDR1 SGDLS and CDR2 YYNGEE. V is TRBV9 and J is TRBJ2-3; 7 bases are a match to TRBD1. The input for sequencing was CD4+ or CD8+ T cells sorted from blood, taken in a trial of the OX40 agonist ivuxolimab. This receptor was identified in an adult with an advanced solid tumor such as melanoma, head and neck, liver or kidney cancer. The CDR3 loop is CASSAGGVITDTQYF. For the CDR3, the DNA is TGTGCCAGCAGCGCAGGGGGAGTAATCACAGATACGCAGTATTTT.